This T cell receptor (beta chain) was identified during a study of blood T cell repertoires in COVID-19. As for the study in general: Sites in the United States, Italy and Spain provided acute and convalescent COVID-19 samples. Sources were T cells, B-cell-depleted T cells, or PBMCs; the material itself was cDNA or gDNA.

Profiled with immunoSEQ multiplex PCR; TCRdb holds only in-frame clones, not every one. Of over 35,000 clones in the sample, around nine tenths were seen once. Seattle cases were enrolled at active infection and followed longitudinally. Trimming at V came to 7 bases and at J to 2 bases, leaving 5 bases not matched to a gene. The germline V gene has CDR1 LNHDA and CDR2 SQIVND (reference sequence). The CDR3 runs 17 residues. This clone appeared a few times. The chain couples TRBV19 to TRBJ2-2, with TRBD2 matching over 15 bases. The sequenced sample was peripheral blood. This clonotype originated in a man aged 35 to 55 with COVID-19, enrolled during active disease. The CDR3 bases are TGTGCCAGTACCCGGGGACTAGCGGGGGGAAACACCGGGGAGCTGTTTTTT. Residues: CASTRGLAGGNTGELFF.